This T cell receptor beta chain was sequenced during a study of blood T cell repertoires in COVID-19 (dated by TCRdb to the early 2020s). Regarding the study in general: Samples from collaborators originated in the United States, Italy and Spain and spanned both the acute and convalescent phases of COVID-19. The material from the prospective study consisted of cDNA or gDNA derived from T cells, B-cell-depleted T cells, or PBMCs. Deeply sampled blood TCRbeta repertoires from subjects exposed to, actively infected with, or recovered from COVID-19 were included in the dataset. The repertoires were released in a freely available public database intended as a resource for research on the immune response to SARS-CoV-2. Samples came from the ongoing ImmuneRACE study (first 160 participants) plus 1,254 subjects from 6 global collaborators. Nearly every sample came with metadata listing a de-identified subject ID, COVID-19 status, age in years and sex. Where HLA class I and class II types were available, the types were taken from metadata supplied by the sample provider, not from assay-based typing.

From the cysteine through the phenylalanine, the CDR3 covers 18 amino acids. Only the CDR3 portion is preserved as DNA: 54 bases, with reading frame beginning at the first base. Germline trimming amounts to 0 bases on V and 0 bases on J, with 9 as the count of junction bases outside the gene matches. The germline V gene specifies MNHNS as CDR1 and SASEGT as CDR2. TCRbeta CDR3 regions were amplified from genomic DNA using the immunoSEQ Assay, a bias-controlled multiplex PCR. Per the source publication's procedure: The number of nucleated cells in each sample was estimated from the amplification of reference gene primers within the assay. To quantify the absolute abundance of each unique TCRbeta CDR3 rearrangement, sequence reads were collapsed and filtered. Productive Simpson clonality was computed per sample as the square root of Simpson's diversity index over productive rearrangements. In its TCRdb copy, this immuneACCESS table keeps in-frame sequences only and misses some clones. Where compared with another copy, unresolved V genes explain less than half of these, and the others have no known cause. Clonal size and the V and J genes are those of that table, whereas D and trimming came from the DNA. Present in this sample are roughly 250,000 clones, about 79% of which were seen just once. The top ten constitute roughly a tenth of the sample.

Whole blood was collected in K2EDTA tubes by collaborating institutions according to the institutions' own protocols. Collaborator samples were shipped for TCRbeta analysis as frozen whole blood, isolated PBMCs, or DNA extracted from either sample type. Broader findings and caveats from the paper: The amount of clinical and demographic metadata varied by source and participant and was provided uncurated.

Notes on this clone: There is no known antigen for this receptor. No base quality values were provided; no much bigger clone lies one nucleotide off.

The V and J genes are TRBV6-1 and TRBJ1-1, with 8 middle bases fitting TRBD1. Sequencing used peripheral blood. The receptor's source is an elderly woman with acute or convalescent COVID-19. For the CDR3, the sequence is CASSEAWQGALMNTEAFF. At the DNA level, the sequence is TGTGCCAGCAGTGAAGCATGGCAGGGGGCTCTCATGAACACTGAAGCTTTCTTT.